The sample holds a few counts of the clone carrying this T cell receptor beta chain. Looked up from germline, CDR1 is SGHDT and CDR2 is YYEEEE. Deletions cut 1 base from V and 4 bases from J, with 11 bases between. This CDR3 spans 14 amino acids. Assay: immunoSEQ multiplex PCR; the TCRdb copy retains only in-frame clones and omits some. The data contain under 70,000 clones, around 79% of them singletons. The sample originates from a study of blood T cell repertoires in COVID-19. The TCR was taken from a woman aged 70-85 years with acute or convalescent COVID-19. This chain joins TRBV5-6 and TRBJ1-2; D gene uncertain. The sample taken for sequencing was peripheral blood. The CDR3 DNA is TGTGCCAGCAGCTTGCCCACAGCGGTCTATGGCTACACCTTC. Translation gives CASSLPTAVYGYTF.